Each of the 26 T cell receptor beta chains below was sequenced from the same sample in a study of cytomegalovirus exposure and HLA in healthy donors. Primers included in the PCR were 60 Vbeta and 13 Jbeta primers. TCRdb's table, derived via immunoSEQ multiplex PCR, lists solely in-frame clones and lacks some. This repertoire shows 110,000 or so clones, around 77% found once; its top ten account for 5% to 5.5%. Specimen: PBMCs. These TCRs come from a young woman in good health and CMV-seropositive.

This chain uses TRBV5-4 with TRBJ2-2; perhaps TRBD1 as D (6 bases). Trimming took off 4 bases at V and 8 bases at J, with 15 bases between the two ends. This CDR3 region has 14 residues. CDR1 is SGHNT and CDR2 is YYREEE in the germline V gene (reference sequence). Here the CDR3 reads CASSPRTESGELFF. Written as DNA, the CDR3 is TGTGCCAGCAGCCCGCGGACAGAGTCTGGGGAGCTGTTTTTT.

V and J are TRBV7-9 and TRBJ1-2, with a weak D call TRBD1 (6 bases). There are 15 residues in the CDR3. Germline CDR1 is SEHNR and CDR2 is FQNEAQ (reference sequence). Trimming stripped 5 bases from V and 0 bases from J, with 13 bases between. CDR3 coding DNA: TGTGCCAGCAGCCCAAAGACAGGAGCTAACTATGGCTACACCTTC. Translation gives CASSPKTGANYGYTF.

This clone was observed a few times. J is TRBJ1-3 and V is TRBV13; TRBD1 agrees at 8 bases. Germline CDR1 and CDR2: PRHDT and FYEKMQ (reference sequence). The CDR3 totals 15 residues. The V segment lost 2 bases and the J segment 7 bases; nucleotides outside the gene matches: 7. CDR3 region: CASSLWTGTLNTIYF. The CDR3 DNA reads as TGTGCCAGCAGCTTATGGACAGGGACCTTGAACACCATATATTTT.

The CDR3 DNA follows: TGTGCCAGCATACCAGCGGGAGGGCCTTCTGATGAGCAGTTCTTC. It encodes CASIPAGGPSDEQFF. The genes are TRBV6-5 and TRBJ2-1; TRBD2 aligns across 10 bases. Unmatched junction bases numbered 11, after V lost 7 bases and J lost 8 bases. The V gene's germline CDR1 is MNHEY and CDR2 SVGAGI. CDR3 length equals 15 residues.

This clone was observed once. This rearrangement joins TRBV4-2 to TRBJ2-1; TRBD2 agrees at 11 bases. CDR1 LGHNA and CDR2 YNFKEQ come from the germline V gene. With 3 bases clipped from V and 10 bases from J, the junction kept 2 bases outside the gene matches. The CDR3 is 13 amino acids. The CDR3 loop reads CASSQGLADEQFF. The DNA of the CDR3 is TGTGCCAGCAGCCAGGGACTAGCGGACGAGCAGTTCTTC.

In this sample, this clone turned up once. The chain employs TRBV29-1 and TRBJ1-4, with TRBD1 as a possible D gene (5 bases). The germline V and J ends were trimmed by 6 bases and 3 bases, with 20 bases remaining between them. The V gene's germline CDR1 is SQVTM and CDR2 ANQGSEA. The length of the CDR3 is 16 residues. The CDR3 sequence: CSVGAGTEGANEKLFF. The CDR3 DNA reads TGCAGCGTGGGCGCGGGGACGGAAGGGGCTAATGAAAAACTGTTTTTT.

The chain employs TRBV7-2 and TRBJ1-3, with no clear D. The germline gives CDR1 SGHTA, CDR2 FQGNSA. V gave up 5 bases and J gave up 5 bases, with 7 bases separating them. This CDR3 region has 12 residues. CDR3 in amino acids: CASSPTRNTIYF. The CDR3 DNA reads TGTGCCAGCAGCCCTACCCGAAACACCATATATTTT.

The chain carries TRBV6-5 and TRBJ1-5, with a weak D call TRBD1 (6 bases). This CDR3 region has 13 residues. Trimming stripped 6 bases from V and 4 bases from J, with 10 bases between. Germline V gives CDR1 MNHEY, CDR2 SVGAGI. CDR3 loop: CASRGGGNQPQHF. For the CDR3, the DNA is TGTGCCAGCAGAGGGGGTGGAAATCAGCCCCAGCATTTT.

The chain is built from TRBV28 and TRBJ1-1; D possibly corresponds to TRBD1 (5 bases). CDR3 size: 18 residues. CDR1 MDHEN and CDR2 SYDVKM come from the germline V gene. Trimming shortened V by 2 bases and J by 5 bases, and 24 bases separated the two germline ends. The CDR3 DNA reads as TGTGCCAGCAGTTTAACTGGGACCCCGTGGGGGGGAGGGACTGAAGCTTTCTTT. As protein: CASSLTGTPWGGGTEAFF.

The chain couples TRBV19 to TRBJ2-7; 8 bases align to TRBD2. The CDR3 consists of 16 residues. The V gene end was trimmed by 0 bases and the J gene end by 0 bases; junction bases not matched to a gene: 4. The germline V gene has CDR1 LNHDA and CDR2 SQIVND (reference sequence). CDR3: CASSIEREAPSYEQYF. CDR3 nucleotide sequence: TGTGCCAGTAGTATAGAGCGGGAGGCTCCCTCCTACGAGCAGTACTTC.

The chain couples TRBV4-1 to TRBJ2-3, with 8 bases matching TRBD1. V was pared by 4 bases and J by 1 base, with 10 bases of the junction left unmatched. CDR3 length equals 17 residues. Looked up from germline, CDR1 is MGHRA and CDR2 is YSYEKL. The CDR3 DNA reads TGCGCCAGCAGCCGGGGACCGACAGGGGCGGGCACAGATACGCAGTATTTT. Its translation: CASSRGPTGAGTDTQYF.

The V call is TRBV5-1, the J call TRBJ1-6; 8 bases match TRBD1. CDR3 length: 15 amino acids. From germline, CDR1 is SGHRS and CDR2 YFSETQ. The V gene end was trimmed by 2 bases and the J gene end by 8 bases; junction bases not matched to a gene: 6. CDR3 protein: CASSFADRDYSPLHF. As DNA, the CDR3 is TGCGCCAGCAGCTTCGCGGACAGGGACTATTCACCCCTCCACTTT.

The rearrangement links TRBV5-1 to TRBJ2-4; a possible D gene is TRBD1 (5 bases). The V and J ends lost 1 base and 7 bases respectively, with 12 bases between them. The CDR3 runs 14 residues. In germline, CDR1 is SGHRS, CDR2 YFSETQ. The CDR3 sequence: CASSLQGGFNIQYF. In DNA form, the CDR3 reads TGCGCCAGCAGCTTGCAGGGTGGGTTTAACATTCAGTACTTC.

Turning to this clone: Additional DNA sequences in this sample encode the identical CDR3. V is TRBV6-6 and J is TRBJ1-3; D ambiguous. This CDR3 comprises 14 residues. Per the germline V gene, CDR1 is MNHNY and CDR2 is SVGAGI (reference sequence). With 7 bases removed from V and 0 bases from J, the gap between germline ends came to 10 bases. The CDR3 is CASKAGGSGNTIYF. The CDR3 bases are TGTGCCAGCAAGGCGGGAGGCTCTGGAAACACCATATATTTT.

V usage is TRBV6-5 and J usage is TRBJ2-7; D is uncertain. The CDR3 has 15 amino acids. V was clipped by 6 bases and J by 1 base, with 16 bases between them. Germline assignment: CDR1 MNHEY and CDR2 SVGAGI. The CDR3 coding sequence is TGTGCCAGCAGCATGTCGTCAGGAACATCCTACGAGCAGTACTTC. This sequence encodes CASSMSSGTSYEQYF.

This clone came up a few times. Other DNA sequences within the sample encode an identical CDR3. The chain is built from TRBV9 and TRBJ2-1; possible D gene TRBD2, 5 bases. Trimming stripped 2 bases from V and 9 bases from J, with 9 bases between. Germline loops: CDR1 SGDLS, CDR2 YYNGEE. CDR3 length: 12 amino acids. For the CDR3, the DNA is TGTGCCAGCAGCGTTGGGGAGAGTGAGCAGTTCTTC. Protein: CASSVGESEQFF. Looking up the rest from reference TRBV9 and TRBJ2-1 gives the full variable domain: DSGVTQTPKHLITATGQRVTLRCSPRSGDLSVYWYQQSLDQGLQFLIQYYNGEERAKGNILERFSAQQFPDLHSELNLSSLELGDSALYFCASSVGESEQFFGPGTRLTVL.

This chain links TRBV6-5 with TRBJ1-5; maybe TRBD1 (5 bases). V lost 6 bases, J lost 6 bases, and 12 bases lay in between. This CDR3 comprises 13 residues. Germline-derived CDR1 and CDR2 are MNHEY and SVGAGI. This CDR3 reads CASREGSIQPQHF. As DNA, the CDR3 is TGTGCCAGCAGGGAGGGGAGTATTCAGCCCCAGCATTTT.

The rearrangement uses TRBV6-1 and TRBJ2-1; the D gene is possibly TRBD2 (5 bases). Trimming left V 7 bases short and J 7 bases short, with 14 bases between. This CDR3 comprises 13 residues. Germline V gene lookup returns CDR1 MNHNS and CDR2 SASEGT. CDR3 in DNA: TGTGCCAGCATTAACGGACTTGGGAATGAGCAGTTCTTC. Translating gives CASINGLGNEQFF.

This rearrangement joins TRBV6-6 to TRBJ2-7; the match to TRBD1 covers 12 bases. The trim removed 6 bases at V and 7 bases at J, leaving 13 bases unmatched. This CDR3 is 16 amino acids long. Looked up from germline, CDR1 is MNHNY and CDR2 is SVGAGI (reference sequence). DNA for the CDR3: TGTGCCAGCAGAAAAAACGGGACAGGGGGCGGGGGGGAGCAGTACTTC. Its protein is CASRKNGTGGGGEQYF.

This chain uses TRBV4-2 with TRBJ1-1; tentative D call: TRBD1 (6 bases). V was clipped by 3 bases and J by 2 bases, with 19 bases between them. CDR1 is LGHNA and CDR2 is YNFKEQ in the germline V gene. CDR3 length: 17 residues. The CDR3 sequence is CASSQEKGDRANTEAFF. Here the CDR3 DNA reads TGTGCCAGCAGCCAGGAAAAGGGGGACCGAGCTAACACTGAAGCTTTCTTT.

The chain employs TRBV10-3 and TRBJ1-5, with 10 bases matching TRBD1. Trimming removed 8 bases from V and 9 bases from J; junction bases left unmatched: 10. Germline lookup yields CDR1 ENHRY and CDR2 SYGVKD. The CDR3 consists of 14 residues. In DNA form, the CDR3 reads TGTGCCATCGGGGTCGGGACAGGGGATCGGCCCCAGCATTTT. Amino acids: CAIGVGTGDRPQHF.

The rearrangement links TRBV18 to TRBJ2-3, with a possible D match to TRBD2 (5 bases). Between the trimmed V and J ends, which lost 5 bases and 1 base, there was a span of 16 bases. The CDR3 covers 16 residues. Germline values: CDR1 KGHSH, CDR2 LQKENI. CDR3 in amino acids: CASSTGPGRGTDTQYF. In nucleotides, the CDR3 is TGTGCCAGCTCAACCGGGCCCGGGCGGGGCACAGATACGCAGTATTTT. The full variable domain, completed using reference TRBV18 and TRBJ2-3, is NAGVMQNPRHLVRRRGQEARLRCSPMKGHSHVYWYRQLPEEGLKFMVYLQKENIIDESGMPKERFSAEFPKEGPSILRIQQVVRGDSAAYFCASSTGPGRGTDTQYFGPGTRLTVL.

The genes are TRBV14 and TRBJ2-1, with 10 positions matching TRBD2. The germline gives CDR1 SGHDN, CDR2 FVKESK. V shed 8 bases, J shed 5 bases, and the junction held 12 bases outside the gene matches. The CDR3 is 16 amino acids. CDR3 protein: CASALPGTSADNEQFF. DNA for the CDR3: TGTGCCAGCGCACTACCGGGGACTAGCGCAGACAATGAGCAGTTCTTC.

The chain recombines TRBV27 with TRBJ2-2; 7 bases match TRBD2. V gave up 7 bases and J gave up 4 bases; unmatched junction bases: 9. The CDR3 sequence is 15 residues long. The germline gives CDR1 MNHEY, CDR2 SMNVEV (reference sequence). The CDR3: CASTFGTIGTGELFF. The DNA for the CDR3 is TGTGCCAGCACCTTCGGGACTATCGGCACCGGGGAGCTGTTTTTT.

The chain joins TRBV5-4 to TRBJ2-7; the match to TRBD2 covers 12 bases. CDR1 and CDR2 from the germline V gene are SGHNT and YYREEE (reference sequence). V trimming: 3 bases; J trimming: 6 bases; junction bases outside the gene matches: 7. CDR3 length: 15 amino acids. This CDR3 is CASSSQTSGRSEQYF. The CDR3 region has the DNA TGTGCCAGCAGCTCCCAGACTAGCGGGAGATCCGAGCAGTACTTC.

This chain uses TRBV29-1 with TRBJ2-2, with 8 bases aligning to TRBD1. CDR3 length equals 15 residues. The V and J ends lost 2 bases and 6 bases, in that order; junction bases with no gene match: 8. Germline V lookup: CDR1 SQVTM, CDR2 ANQGSEA. Here the CDR3 reads CSVETPTGVPGELFF. The CDR3 bases are TGCAGCGTTGAAACCCCGACAGGGGTTCCCGGGGAGCTGTTTTTT.